This T cell receptor (beta chain) was sequenced during a study of shared clonotypes between healthy human individuals. This table comes from immunoSEQ multiplex PCR, and its TCRdb copy is limited to in-frame clones, with some not included. This sample has about 1.5 million clones; 95% to 99% occur once, and the top ten carry 0.45%. CDR1 and CDR2 (germline): SGHNT, YENEEA. With V trimmed by 1 base and J by 3 bases, 4 bases remained unmatched. The CDR3 extends over 16 amino acids. The chain carries TRBV11-3 and TRBJ2-7; the match to TRBD1 covers 12 bases. The receptor was derived from a man between 25 and 39 years old in good health. What was sequenced was naive CD4+ T cells sorted from blood. This sample's subset: CD45RA+ positively selected. The CDR3 nucleotides are TGTGCCAGCAGCTTAGCGGGACAGGGGGCGATCTACGAGCAGTACTTC. Its translation: CASSLAGQGAIYEQYF.